This TCR beta chain was recorded in a study of graft-versus-host responses after intestinal transplantation. The data were produced by immunoSEQ multiplex PCR, yet TCRdb's version contains in-frame clones alone and is incomplete. This sample carries roughly 60,000 clones, more than 75% of them seen once, and the ten largest clones take approximately 2.9%. The V gene end was trimmed by 5 bases and the J gene end by 7 bases; junction bases not matched to a gene: 10. This CDR3 has 14 amino acids. Germline CDR1 is PRHDT and CDR2 is FYEKMQ (reference sequence). General study points: Recipient marrow held GvH clones, some first seen in ileum or blood.

This clone was observed once. Its specificity is unknown. V is TRBV13 and J is TRBJ2-7; 8 bases match TRBD2. The source material was PBMCs, sampled about 120 days after intestinal transplantation. The TCR sequence derives from a human patient who received an intestinal transplant, so some T cells may come from the graft donor. The CDR3 sequence: CASSPDSGMGEQYF. The DNA of the CDR3 is TGTGCCAGCAGCCCCGATAGCGGGATGGGAGAGCAGTACTTC.